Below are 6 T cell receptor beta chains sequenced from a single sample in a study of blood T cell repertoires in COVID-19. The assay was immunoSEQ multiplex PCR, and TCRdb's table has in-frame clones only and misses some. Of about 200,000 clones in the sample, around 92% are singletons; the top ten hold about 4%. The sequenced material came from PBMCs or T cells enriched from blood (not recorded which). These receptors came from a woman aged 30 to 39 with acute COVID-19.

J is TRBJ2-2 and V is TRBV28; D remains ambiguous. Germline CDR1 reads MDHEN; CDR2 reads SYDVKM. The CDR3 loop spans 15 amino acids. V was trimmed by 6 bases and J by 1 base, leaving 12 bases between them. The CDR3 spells CASSPLGQNTGELFF. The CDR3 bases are TGTGCCAGCAGCCCCCTTGGCCAGAACACCGGGGAGCTGTTTTTT.

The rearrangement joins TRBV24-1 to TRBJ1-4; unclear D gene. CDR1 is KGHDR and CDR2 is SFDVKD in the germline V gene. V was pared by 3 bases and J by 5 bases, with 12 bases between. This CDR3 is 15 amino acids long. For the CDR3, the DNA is TGTGCCACCAGTGATCCCAGATCGCCAAATGAAAAACTGTTTTTT. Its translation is CATSDPRSPNEKLFF.

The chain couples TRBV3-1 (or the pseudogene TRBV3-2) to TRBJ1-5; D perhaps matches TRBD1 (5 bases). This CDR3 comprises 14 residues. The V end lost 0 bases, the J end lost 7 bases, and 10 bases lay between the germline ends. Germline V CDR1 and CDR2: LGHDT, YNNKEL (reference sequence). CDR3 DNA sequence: TGTGCCAGCAGCCAAGATGGGGGGAGGCAGCCCCAGCATTTT. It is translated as CASSQDGGRQPQHF.

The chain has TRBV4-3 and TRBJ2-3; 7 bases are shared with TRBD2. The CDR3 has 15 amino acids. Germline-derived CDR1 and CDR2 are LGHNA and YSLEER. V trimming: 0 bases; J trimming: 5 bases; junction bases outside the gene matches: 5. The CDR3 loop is CASSQDGGVGDTQYF. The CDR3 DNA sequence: TGCGCCAGCAGCCAAGATGGGGGGGTCGGAGATACGCAGTATTTT.

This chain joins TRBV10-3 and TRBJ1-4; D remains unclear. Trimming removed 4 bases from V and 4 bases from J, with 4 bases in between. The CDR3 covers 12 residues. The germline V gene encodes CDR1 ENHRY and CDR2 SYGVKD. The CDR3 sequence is CAISAGNEKLFF. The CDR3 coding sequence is TGTGCCATCAGTGCGGGTAATGAAAAACTGTTTTTT.

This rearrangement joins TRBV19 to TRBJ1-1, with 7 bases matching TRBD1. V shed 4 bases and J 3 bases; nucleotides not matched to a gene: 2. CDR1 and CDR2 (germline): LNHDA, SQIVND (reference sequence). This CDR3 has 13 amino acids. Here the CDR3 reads CASSRQGDTEAFF. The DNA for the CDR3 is TGTGCCAGTAGTAGACAGGGCGACACTGAAGCTTTCTTT.